The clone carrying this T cell receptor (beta chain) was counted only a few times. This sample is part of a study of blood T cell repertoires in COVID-19. Study summary: The United States, Italy and Spain were the sources of the acute and convalescent COVID-19 samples. In each case, the material was cDNA or gDNA derived from T cells, B-cell-depleted T cells, or PBMCs.

Per the original methods: Amplified reference gene primers provided the basis for estimating nucleated cell counts. The method was immunoSEQ multiplex PCR; TCRdb's version includes in-frame clones alone and lacks a portion of them. The V and J calls and the clone size are those of that table, but D and trimming were determined from the DNA. The sample lists approximately 160,000 clones; around 84% were seen once. CDR3 length: 14 amino acids. Germline CDR1 reads LNHDA; CDR2 reads SQIVND (reference sequence). The V end was cut by 6 bases, the J end by 7 bases, with 16 bases between. This receptor was identified in a man aged 50-60 years with active or convalescent COVID-19. Sequencing was done on a sample of peripheral blood. This chain connects TRBV19 to TRBJ2-1; D may be TRBD2 (5 bases). The CDR3 DNA is TGTGCCAGTAGACCCGGGCTAGCCGTTAATGAGCAGTTCTTC. Translated, it gives CASRPGLAVNEQFF.